What follows describes a single TCR beta chain. Isolated RNA was reverse transcribed in full, so expressed TCRB transcripts were sequenced. The assay was immunoSEQ multiplex PCR, and TCRdb's table has in-frame clones only and misses some. Of 450,000 to 600,000 clones listed, 30% are singletons. This sample is part of a study of beta chain features in type 1 diabetes. The CDR3 totals 16 residues. V lost 1 base and J lost 4; bases outside the gene matches: 3. The germline gives CDR1 SGHVS, CDR2 FQNEAQ. This TCR came from a man between 18 and 35 years old in good health. Sequencing was carried out using naive CD4+ T cells from blood. J is TRBJ2-2 and V is TRBV7-8; TRBD2 matches 10 bases. The CDR3 sequence: CASSLEGLAITGELFF. CDR3 nucleotide sequence: TGTGCCAGCAGCTTAGAGGGACTAGCGATCACCGGGGAGCTGTTTTTT.